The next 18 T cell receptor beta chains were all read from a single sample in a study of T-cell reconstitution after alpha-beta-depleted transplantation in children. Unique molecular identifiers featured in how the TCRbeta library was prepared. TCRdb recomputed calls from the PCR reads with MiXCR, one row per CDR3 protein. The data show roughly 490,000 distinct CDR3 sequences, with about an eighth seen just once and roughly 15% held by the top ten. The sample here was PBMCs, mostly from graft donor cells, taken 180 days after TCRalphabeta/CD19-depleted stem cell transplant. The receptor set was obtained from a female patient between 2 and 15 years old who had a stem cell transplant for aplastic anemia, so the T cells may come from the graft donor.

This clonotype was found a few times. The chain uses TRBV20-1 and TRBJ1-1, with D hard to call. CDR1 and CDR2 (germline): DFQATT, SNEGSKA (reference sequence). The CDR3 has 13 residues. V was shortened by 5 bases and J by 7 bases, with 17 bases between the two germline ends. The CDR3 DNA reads TGCAGTGCTGGGCGTACGTCGACCCATGAAGCTTTCTTT. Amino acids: CSAGRTSTHEAFF.

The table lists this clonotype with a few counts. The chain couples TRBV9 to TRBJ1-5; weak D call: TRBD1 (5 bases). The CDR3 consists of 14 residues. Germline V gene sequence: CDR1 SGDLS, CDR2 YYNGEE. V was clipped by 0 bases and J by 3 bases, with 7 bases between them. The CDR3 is CASSVGGSNQPQHF. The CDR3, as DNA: TGTGCCAGCAGCGTAGGGGGGTCCAATCAGCCCCAGCATTTT.

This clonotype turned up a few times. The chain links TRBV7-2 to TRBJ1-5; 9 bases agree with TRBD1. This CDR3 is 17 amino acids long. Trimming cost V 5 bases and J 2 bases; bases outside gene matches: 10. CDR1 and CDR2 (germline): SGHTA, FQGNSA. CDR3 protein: CASSLGTGRGGNQPQHF. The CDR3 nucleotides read TGTGCCAGCAGCCTCGGGACAGGGAGGGGTGGCAATCAGCCCCAGCATTTT.

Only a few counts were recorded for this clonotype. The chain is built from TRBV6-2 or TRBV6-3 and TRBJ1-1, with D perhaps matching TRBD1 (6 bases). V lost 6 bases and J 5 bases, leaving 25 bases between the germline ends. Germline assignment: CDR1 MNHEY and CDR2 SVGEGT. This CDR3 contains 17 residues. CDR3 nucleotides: TGTGCCAGCAGCAACCCCTCGAGGGGGGCAGGAAGTACTGAAGCTTTCTTT. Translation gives CASSNPSRGAGSTEAFF.

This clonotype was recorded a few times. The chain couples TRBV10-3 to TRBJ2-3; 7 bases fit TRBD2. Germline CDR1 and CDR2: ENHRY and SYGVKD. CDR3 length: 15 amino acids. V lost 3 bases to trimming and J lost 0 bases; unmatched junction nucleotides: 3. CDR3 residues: CAISDPLASTDTQYF. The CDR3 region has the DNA TGTGCCATCAGTGATCCACTAGCGAGCACAGATACGCAGTATTTT.

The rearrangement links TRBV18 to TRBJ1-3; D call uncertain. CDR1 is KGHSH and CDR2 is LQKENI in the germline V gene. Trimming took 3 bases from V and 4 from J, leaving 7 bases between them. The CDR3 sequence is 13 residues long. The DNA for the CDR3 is TGTGCCAGCTCACCCAACCCGGGAAACACCATATATTTT. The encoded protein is CASSPNPGNTIYF.

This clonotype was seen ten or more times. CDR3 sequence reads: CASSSRNVSNTGELFF. DNA of the CDR3: TGCGCCAGCTCAAGTCGGAACGTCTCGAACACCGGGGAGCTGTTTTTT. This rearrangement joins TRBV5-1 to TRBJ2-2, with D unclear. The CDR3 sequence is 16 residues long. V was clipped by 7 bases and J by 0 bases, with 16 bases between them. CDR1 SGHRS and CDR2 YFSETQ come from the germline V gene.

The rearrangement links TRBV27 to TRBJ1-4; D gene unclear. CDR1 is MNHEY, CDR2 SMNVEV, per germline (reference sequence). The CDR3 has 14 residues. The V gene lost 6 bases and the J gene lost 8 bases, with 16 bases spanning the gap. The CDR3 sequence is CASSRARNGEKLFF. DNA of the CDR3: TGTGCCAGCAGCCGGGCCCGGAATGGGGAAAAACTGTTTTTT.

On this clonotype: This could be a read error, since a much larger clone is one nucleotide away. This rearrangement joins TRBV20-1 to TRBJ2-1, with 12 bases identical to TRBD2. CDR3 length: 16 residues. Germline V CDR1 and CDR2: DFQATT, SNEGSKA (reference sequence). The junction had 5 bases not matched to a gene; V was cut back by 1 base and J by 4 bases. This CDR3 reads CSARVTSGGPYNEQFF. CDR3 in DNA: TGCAGTGCTAGAGTGACTAGCGGGGGCCCGTACAATGAGCAGTTCTTC.

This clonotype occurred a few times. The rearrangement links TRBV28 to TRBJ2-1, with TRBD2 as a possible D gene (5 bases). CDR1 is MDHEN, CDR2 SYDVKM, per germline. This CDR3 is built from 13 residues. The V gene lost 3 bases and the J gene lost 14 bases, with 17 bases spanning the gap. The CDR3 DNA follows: TGTGCCAGCAGTTTGGCCGCCGGGAAGCAGGAGTTCTTC. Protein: CASSLAAGKQEFF.

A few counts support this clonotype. CDR3 protein: CASSQLTRDRGGSGANVLTF. The DNA of the CDR3 is TGTGCCAGCAGCCAGTTAACCCGGGACAGGGGAGGCTCTGGGGCCAACGTCCTGACTTTC. The chain carries TRBV27 and TRBJ2-6, with 10 bases fitting TRBD1. In germline, CDR1 is MNHEY, CDR2 SMNVEV (reference sequence). After removal of 6 bases from V and 0 bases from J, the junction contained 14 bases not matched to a gene. This CDR3 comprises 20 residues.

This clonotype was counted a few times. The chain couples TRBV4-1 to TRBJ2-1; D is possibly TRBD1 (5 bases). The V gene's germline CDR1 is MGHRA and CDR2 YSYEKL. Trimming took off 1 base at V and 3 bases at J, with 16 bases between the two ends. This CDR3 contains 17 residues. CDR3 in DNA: TGCGCCAGCAGCCAAGGGGGCCTACTCGGTTACTACAATGAGCAGTTCTTC. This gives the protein CASSQGGLLGYYNEQFF.

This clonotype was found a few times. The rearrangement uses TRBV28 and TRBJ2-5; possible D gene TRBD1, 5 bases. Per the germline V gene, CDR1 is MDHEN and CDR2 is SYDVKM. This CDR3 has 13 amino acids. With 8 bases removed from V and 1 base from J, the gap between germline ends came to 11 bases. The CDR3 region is CASRPDTQETQYF. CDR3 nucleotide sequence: TGTGCCAGCCGGCCGGACACCCAAGAGACCCAGTACTTC.

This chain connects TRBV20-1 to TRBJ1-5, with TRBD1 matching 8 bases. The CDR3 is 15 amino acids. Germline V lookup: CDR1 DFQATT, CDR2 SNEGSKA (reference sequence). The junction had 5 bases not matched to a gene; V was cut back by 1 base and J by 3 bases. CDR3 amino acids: CSARATGGNNQPQHF. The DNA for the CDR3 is TGCAGTGCTAGAGCTACAGGGGGTAACAATCAGCCCCAGCATTTT.

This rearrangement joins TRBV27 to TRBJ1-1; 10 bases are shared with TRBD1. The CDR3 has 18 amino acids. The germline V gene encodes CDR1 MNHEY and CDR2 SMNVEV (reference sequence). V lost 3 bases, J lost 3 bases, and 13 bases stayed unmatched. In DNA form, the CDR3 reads TGTGCCAGCAGTTTGTGGTCGGGACAGGGGTTCTTGGACACTGAAGCTTTCTTT. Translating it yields CASSLWSGQGFLDTEAFF.

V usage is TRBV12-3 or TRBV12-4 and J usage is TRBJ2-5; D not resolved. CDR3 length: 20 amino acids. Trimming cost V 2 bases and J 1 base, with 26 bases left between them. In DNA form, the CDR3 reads TGTGCCAGCAGTTTATACATCCGATTGGCGCGCACGGCTTTCCAAGAGACCCAGTACTTC. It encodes CASSLYIRLARTAFQETQYF.

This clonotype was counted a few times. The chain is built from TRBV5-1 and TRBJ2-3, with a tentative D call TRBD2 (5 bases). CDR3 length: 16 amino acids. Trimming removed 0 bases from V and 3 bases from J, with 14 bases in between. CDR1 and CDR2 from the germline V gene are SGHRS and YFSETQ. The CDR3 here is CASSLVWDGRTDTQYF. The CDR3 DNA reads TGCGCCAGCAGCTTGGTTTGGGATGGGAGAACAGATACGCAGTATTTT.

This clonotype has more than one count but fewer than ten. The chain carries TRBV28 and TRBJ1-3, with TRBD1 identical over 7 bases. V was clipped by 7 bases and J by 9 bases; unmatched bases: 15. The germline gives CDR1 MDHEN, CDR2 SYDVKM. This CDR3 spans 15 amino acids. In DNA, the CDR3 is TGTGCCAGCACGCCAGTCAGGGACAGCATTCGCACCATATATTTT. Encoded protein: CASTPVRDSIRTIYF.